This TCR beta chain was captured by sequencing in a study of shared clonotypes between healthy human individuals. Naivety among CD8 cells was defined by CD45RO negativity and positive CCR7 selection, thereby excluding terminally differentiated effector memory CD45RA+ cells. This CDR3 has 15 residues. Losses at the gene ends were 2 bases for V and 7 bases for J; bases not matched to a gene: 2. Germline V gives CDR1 MDHEN, CDR2 SYDVKM. Assay used: immunoSEQ multiplex PCR; TCRdb lists only in-frame clones, some missing. This table has about 2 million clones, about 95% appearing once. The sequence came from a man aged 18 to 35 in good health. V and J are TRBV28 and TRBJ2-1, with 13 bases identical to TRBD2. Sequences were obtained from naive CD8+ T cells sorted from blood. The CDR3 region is CASSLQLAGGNEQFF. As DNA, the CDR3 is TGTGCCAGCAGTTTACAACTAGCGGGAGGGAATGAGCAGTTCTTC.